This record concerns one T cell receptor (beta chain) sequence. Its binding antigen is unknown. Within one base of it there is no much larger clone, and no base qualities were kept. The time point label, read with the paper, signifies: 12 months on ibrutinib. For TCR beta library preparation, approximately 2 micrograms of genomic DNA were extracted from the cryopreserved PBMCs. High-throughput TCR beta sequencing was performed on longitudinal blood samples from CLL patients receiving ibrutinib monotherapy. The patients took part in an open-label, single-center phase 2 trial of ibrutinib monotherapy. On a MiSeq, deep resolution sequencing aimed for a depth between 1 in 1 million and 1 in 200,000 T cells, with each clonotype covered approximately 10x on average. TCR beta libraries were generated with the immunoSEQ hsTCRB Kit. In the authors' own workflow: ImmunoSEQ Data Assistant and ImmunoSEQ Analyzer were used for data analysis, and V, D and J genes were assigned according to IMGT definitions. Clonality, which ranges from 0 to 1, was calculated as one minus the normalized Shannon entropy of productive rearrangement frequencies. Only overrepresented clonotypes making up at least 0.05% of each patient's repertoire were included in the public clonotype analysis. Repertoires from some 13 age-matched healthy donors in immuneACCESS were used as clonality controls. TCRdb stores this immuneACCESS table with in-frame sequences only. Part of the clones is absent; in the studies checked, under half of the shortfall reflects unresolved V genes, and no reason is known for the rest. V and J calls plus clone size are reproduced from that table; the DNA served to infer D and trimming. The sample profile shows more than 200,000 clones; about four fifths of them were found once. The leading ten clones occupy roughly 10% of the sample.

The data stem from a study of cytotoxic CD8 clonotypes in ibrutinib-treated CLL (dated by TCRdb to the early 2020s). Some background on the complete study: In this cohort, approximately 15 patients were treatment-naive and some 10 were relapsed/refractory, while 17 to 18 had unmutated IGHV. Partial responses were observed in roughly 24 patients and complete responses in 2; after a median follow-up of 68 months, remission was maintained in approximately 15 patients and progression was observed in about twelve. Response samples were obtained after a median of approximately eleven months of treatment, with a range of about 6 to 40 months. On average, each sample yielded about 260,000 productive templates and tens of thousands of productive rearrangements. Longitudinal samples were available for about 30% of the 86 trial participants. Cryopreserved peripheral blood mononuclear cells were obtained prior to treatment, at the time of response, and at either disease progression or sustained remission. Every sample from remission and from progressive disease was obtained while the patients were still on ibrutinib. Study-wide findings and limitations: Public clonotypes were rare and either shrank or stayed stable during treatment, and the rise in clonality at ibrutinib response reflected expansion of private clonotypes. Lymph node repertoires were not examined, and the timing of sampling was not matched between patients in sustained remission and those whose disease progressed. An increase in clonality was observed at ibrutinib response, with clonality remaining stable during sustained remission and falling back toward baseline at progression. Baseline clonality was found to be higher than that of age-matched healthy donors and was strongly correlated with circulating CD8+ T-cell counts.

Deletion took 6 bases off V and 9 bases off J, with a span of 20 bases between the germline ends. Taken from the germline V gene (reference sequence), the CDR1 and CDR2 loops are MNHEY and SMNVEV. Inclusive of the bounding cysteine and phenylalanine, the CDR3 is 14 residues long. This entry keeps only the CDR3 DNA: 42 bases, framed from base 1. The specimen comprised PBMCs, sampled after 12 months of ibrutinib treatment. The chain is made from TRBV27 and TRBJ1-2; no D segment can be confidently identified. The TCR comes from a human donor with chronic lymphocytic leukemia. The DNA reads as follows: TGTGCCAGCAGCCCCTTTATGGAAGGCCGGAGCTACACCTTC. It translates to CASSPFMEGRSYTF.